This T cell receptor (beta chain) came from a study of shared clonotypes between healthy human individuals. Study background: Plates per donor: three CD4 naive, three CD4 memory, two CD8 naive, one CD8 memory. Study-level points and caveats: Generation probabilities of non-shared clonotypes were lower (relative to those shared by all four donors).

Trimming removed 1 base at V and 6 bases at J, with 17 bases between. The germline V gene encodes CDR1 SGHRS and CDR2 YFSETQ. This CDR3 contains 16 residues. Comments on this clone: Its antigen is as yet unknown.

Assay execution proceeded at the deep level. Authors' data handling: From ImmunoSEQ came sequences covering only the junction and carrying no quality scores, so filtering differed. The method was immunoSEQ multiplex PCR; TCRdb's version includes in-frame clones alone and lacks a portion of them. V, J and clone size were drawn from that table, and D and trimming were deduced from the DNA. The sample holds around 2.3 million clones, approximately 96% seen once. Sequenced material: naive CD4+ T cells sorted from blood. Subset noted: CD45RA+ positively selected. The clonotype comes from a man aged 18 to 30 in good health. This chain joins TRBV5-1 and TRBJ2-1; weak D call: TRBD1 (9 bases). CDR3 nucleotides: TGCGCCAGCAGCTTGACCGGGACAGGGACTAGCAATGAGCAGTTCTTC. Its translation: CASSLTGTGTSNEQFF.